This T cell receptor (beta chain) appears in the sequencing data of a study of control samples from healthy donors and cancer patients. Deletions cut 1 base from V and 1 base from J, with 10 bases between. Per the germline V gene, CDR1 is KGHSH and CDR2 is LQKENI. The CDR3 has 15 amino acids. The table came from immunoSEQ multiplex PCR; TCRdb's copy has only in-frame clones and leaves some out. Counted here are approximately 69,000 clones, around nine tenths occurring once; the ten biggest clones make up around 5.1%. The clonotype was recovered from a man aged 55-75 years with colorectal cancer. This chain joins TRBV18 and TRBJ2-5; D remains ambiguous. The sequenced sample was PBMCs. In DNA, the CDR3 is TGTGCCAGCTCACCACTGGCAGGCCGCCAAGAGACCCAGTACTTC. Its translation is CASSPLAGRQETQYF.